This T cell receptor beta chain was recovered during a study of T-cell memory formation after mild COVID-19. This CDR3 has 14 residues. Trimming removed 5 bases from V and 9 bases from J, with 20 bases in between. Germline loops: CDR1 DFQATT, CDR2 SNEGSKA (reference sequence). TCRdb re-analysed the 5' RACE reads in MiXCR, keeping a single row per CDR3 protein. There are approximately 300,000 distinct CDR3 sequences in the sample; over 7% occur only once, and around a fifth lies in the top ten. Sequenced material: PBMCs or a T cell subset sorted from them (not recorded which). The J gene is TRBJ2-1, the V gene TRBV20-1; TRBD2 might be the D (5 bases). The clonotype comes from a young man who had mild COVID-19 (a few samples of this study predate the infection). Cell type and time point are not known. The CDR3 region is CSAPLVLGSGEQFF. CDR3 bases: TGCAGTGCTCCACTAGTGCTCGGGTCGGGTGAGCAGTTCTTC.